Listed below are T cell receptor beta chains from one sample, sequenced in a study of T-cell memory formation after mild COVID-19. One entry per CDR3 protein results from TCRdb running MiXCR on the 5' RACE reads. This sample carries a few hundred thousand distinct CDR3 sequences, roughly 14% of them seen once, and the ten largest clones take 20% to 25%. What was sequenced was PBMCs or a T cell subset sorted from them (not recorded which). These receptors all stem from a man aged 18 to 29 who had mild COVID-19 (a few samples of this study predate the infection). Cell type and time point are not known. The CDR3 runs from the conserved cysteine through the conserved F or W. A D gene is named only where the DNA matches it firmly. Rows may omit the clone size; those that give it use once, few, many or a size class.

TRBJ2-2,-,TRBV7-9,many,CAYGDANTGELFF,TGTGCATATGGAGACGCGAACACCGGGGAGCTGTTTTTT
TRBJ2-3,TRBD2,TRBV6-5,few,CASRPLAGGPADTQYF,TGTGCCAGCAGGCCGCTAGCGGGGGGGCCCGCAGATACGCAGTATTTT
TRBJ2-2,-,TRBV7-2,-,CASSLQGPKAAGELFF,TGTGCCAGCAGCCTACAGGGCCCTAAGGCCGCCGGGGAGCTGTTTTTT
TRBJ1-4,-,TRBV18,few,CASSPNSRSDNEKLFF,TGTGCCAGCTCACCTAACTCGCGGAGCGATAATGAAAAACTGTTTTTT
TRBJ2-3,TRBD1,TRBV29-1,-,CSAPDRGVGDTQYF,TGCAGCGCTCCGGACAGGGGCGTGGGCGATACGCAGTATTTT
TRBJ1-2,-,TRBV12-3/TRBV12-4,few,CASSFGNRNYGYTF,TGTGCCAGCAGTTTTGGTAATCGCAACTATGGCTACACCTTC
TRBJ2-3,-,TRBV12-3/TRBV12-4,-,CASSLMGTNTDTQYF,TGTGCCAGCAGTTTAATGGGCACAAACACAGATACGCAGTATTTT
TRBJ2-7,-,TRBV5-4,-,CASSSMDRPYEQYF,TGTGCCAGCAGCTCGATGGACAGACCCTACGAGCAGTACTTC
TRBJ1-1,-,TRBV4-2,few,CASERGISNTEAFF,TGTGCCAGCGAAAGGGGCATTTCGAACACTGAAGCTTTCTTT
TRBJ2-3,-,TRBV6-5,many,CASSQGVRADTQYF,TGTGCCAGCAGTCAGGGAGTGAGAGCGGATACGCAGTATTTT
TRBJ2-7,TRBD2,TRBV6-5,few,CASSYGTSGTHEQYF,TGTGCCAGCAGTTATGGGACTAGCGGGACTCACGAGCAGTACTTC
TRBJ1-6,-,TRBV7-6,-,CASSSQLGSPLHF,TGTGCCAGCAGCTCCCAGTTGGGGTCACCCCTCCACTTT
TRBJ2-1,-,TRBV20-1,-,CSARGQGNNEQFF,TGCAGTGCTAGGGGACAAGGGAACAATGAGCAGTTCTTC
TRBJ2-6,-,TRBV11-2,few,CASSFWGLLSGANVLTF,TGTGCCAGCAGCTTCTGGGGACTCCTCTCTGGGGCCAACGTCCTGACTTTC
TRBJ2-7,-,TRBV11-2,-,CASSPFHSGPTYEQYF,TGTGCCAGCAGCCCCTTCCACAGCGGGCCAACCTACGAGCAGTACTTC
TRBJ1-1,TRBD1,TRBV28,few,CASSQIRTGRATEAFF,TGTGCCAGCAGTCAAATTCGGACAGGCCGGGCCACTGAAGCTTTCTTT
TRBJ2-1,TRBD1,TRBV18,-,CASSPRGTALNEQFF,TGTGCCAGCTCACCACGTGGGACAGCCCTAAATGAGCAGTTCTTC
TRBJ1-1,-,TRBV9,-,CASSVVTGNTEAFF,TGTGCCAGCAGCGTAGTTACAGGGAACACTGAAGCTTTCTTT
TRBJ2-2,TRBD2,TRBV4-3,-,CASSRGLAGDTGELFF,TGCGCCAGCAGCCGAGGACTAGCGGGAGACACCGGGGAGCTGTTTTTT
TRBJ2-5,-,TRBV28,many,CASSPQGTQYF,TGTGCCAGCAGCCCCCAAGGGACCCAGTACTTC
TRBJ2-3,TRBD1,TRBV7-3,-,CASSQTGTGTDTQYF,TGTGCCAGCAGCCAAACGGGGACAGGGACAGATACGCAGTATTTT
TRBJ1-1,-,TRBV12-3/TRBV12-4,-,CASSYSIPIEAFF,TGTGCCAGCAGTTATTCGATCCCGATTGAAGCTTTCTTT
TRBJ2-3,-,TRBV7-2,-,CASSLITGAVTDTQYF,TGTGCCAGCAGCTTAATTACGGGGGCCGTCACAGATACGCAGTATTTT
TRBJ2-2,-,TRBV24-1,few,CATAGHTNTGELFF,TGTGCCACCGCTGGACACACGAACACCGGGGAGCTGTTTTTT
TRBJ2-1,-,TRBV27,few,CASGQVKLSSYNEQFF,TGTGCCAGCGGCCAGGTTAAACTAAGCTCCTACAATGAGCAGTTCTTC
TRBJ1-6,-,TRBV7-9,-,CASSLVPPGYNSPLHF,TGTGCCAGCAGCTTAGTCCCGCCAGGGTATAATTCACCCCTCCACTTT
TRBJ1-5,TRBD1,TRBV7-9,many,CASSLGQGGRQPQHF,TGTGCCAGCAGCTTAGGCCAAGGGGGCAGGCAGCCCCAGCATTTT
TRBJ2-5,TRBD2,TRBV7-6,many,CASSWGTSGRQETQYF,TGTGCCAGCAGCTGGGGGACTAGCGGACGTCAAGAGACCCAGTACTTC
TRBJ2-3,-,TRBV7-8,few,CASSLGVDDTQYF,TGTGCCAGCAGCTTAGGAGTGGATGATACGCAGTATTTT
TRBJ2-1,TRBD2,TRBV4-1,-,CASSQDGAGGLLNEQFF,TGCGCCAGCAGCCAAGATGGGGCGGGGGGGCTTTTGAATGAGCAGTTCTTC
TRBJ1-1,-,TRBV7-8,-,CASSLGEAASTEAFF,TGTGCCAGCAGCTTAGGGGAGGCGGCGAGCACTGAAGCTTTCTTT
TRBJ2-2,-,TRBV5-1,few,CASSLEPPNTGELFF,TGCGCCAGCAGCTTGGAACCGCCCAACACCGGGGAGCTGTTTTTT
TRBJ2-1,-,TRBV9,many,CASSVVGDEYNEQFF,TGTGCCAGCAGCGTAGTCGGAGACGAGTACAATGAGCAGTTCTTC
TRBJ2-3,TRBD2,TRBV12-3/TRBV12-4,many,CASSYLAGGTDTQYF,TGTGCCAGCAGTTATCTAGCGGGGGGCACAGATACGCAGTATTTT
TRBJ1-5,-,TRBV11-1,many,CASSLSDYQPQHF,TGTGCCAGCAGCTTATCCGACTATCAGCCCCAGCATTTT
TRBJ1-5,-,TRBV25-1,few,CASSESPRGRQHF,TGTGCCAGCAGTGAATCCCCCAGAGGGCGCCAGCATTTT
TRBJ2-7,-,TRBV6-1,-,CASSEIIGSGSLEQYF,TGTGCCAGCAGTGAAATAATAGGTTCAGGGTCTCTGGAGCAGTACTTC
TRBJ1-6,-,TRBV6-2/TRBV6-3,few,CASSYSGRRTSSYNSPLHF,TGTGCCAGCAGTTACTCTGGGAGGCGGACTAGCTCCTATAATTCACCCCTCCACTTT
TRBJ2-7,-,TRBV7-9,few,CASSLSIRSSYEQYF,TGTGCCAGCAGCTTGTCTATCCGAAGCTCCTACGAGCAGTACTTC
TRBJ1-4,-,TRBV5-1,few,CASSLTNNEKLFF,TGCGCCAGCAGCTTGACCAATAATGAAAAACTGTTTTTT
TRBJ1-4,-,TRBV7-9,many,CASSFSEKLFF,TGTGCCAGCAGCTTTAGTGAAAAACTGTTTTTT
TRBJ2-5,TRBD1,TRBV6-7,once,CASQGAETQYF,TGTGCCTCACAGGGGGCAGAGACCCAGTACTTC
TRBJ2-3,TRBD2,TRBV5-1,few,CASTGTSGGSFSDTQYF,TGCGCCAGCACCGGGACTAGCGGGGGATCTTTCTCAGATACGCAGTATTTT
TRBJ2-4,TRBD1,TRBV7-2,-,CASSKEPGGLWYF,TGTGCCAGCAGCAAAGAACCAGGGGGCTTATGGTACTTC
TRBJ2-4,TRBD1,TRBV5-1,-,CASSAGQGSDIQYF,TGCGCCAGCAGCGCCGGACAGGGTTCAGACATTCAGTACTTC
TRBJ1-6,-,TRBV6-5,few,CASSYSKPGSSYNSPLHF,TGTGCCAGCAGTTACTCGAAGCCGGGGAGCTCCTATAATTCACCCCTCCACTTT
TRBJ1-1,TRBD1,TRBV18,-,CASSPKQGTNTEAFF,TGTGCCAGCTCACCTAAACAGGGGACTAACACTGAAGCTTTCTTT
TRBJ2-3,-,TRBV3-1,-,CASSRPLGNTDTQYF,TGTGCCAGCAGCCGACCTTTGGGGAACACAGATACGCAGTATTTT
TRBJ1-2,-,TRBV4-1,-,CASSQGIGPGYTF,TGCGCCAGCAGCCAAGGGATCGGGCCTGGCTACACCTTC
TRBJ2-3,-,TRBV7-8,-,CASSSEGRRYDTQYF,TGTGCCAGCAGCTCGGAGGGGAGACGGTACGATACGCAGTATTTT
TRBJ1-4,-,TRBV6-6,-,CASRPAPPRAGKLFF,TGTGCCAGCAGACCAGCCCCCCCCCGGGCAGGGAAACTGTTTTTT
TRBJ1-2,TRBD1,TRBV19,few,CASSPDRARGYTF,TGTGCCAGTAGCCCGGACAGGGCTCGGGGCTACACCTTC